The 6 T cell receptor beta chains below come from one sample, sequenced in a study of Tregs in tolerant kidney transplant recipients. This table comes from immunoSEQ multiplex PCR, and its TCRdb copy is limited to in-frame clones, with some not included. The sample holds more than 70,000 clones, roughly 90% seen once. Mixed chimerism was transient after nonmyeloablative marrow transplants from related graft donors. Sequenced material: CD4+ T cells from blood (PBMCs), taken 24 months after the transplant. These receptors were taken from a human patient who received a combined kidney and bone marrow transplant. Some T cells may originate from the graft donor.

This clone has just one count. This chain links TRBV27 with TRBJ1-6; perhaps TRBD1 as D (6 bases). The V gene lost 8 bases and the J gene lost 3 bases, with 20 bases spanning the gap. The CDR3 is made up of 17 amino acids. Germline-derived CDR1 and CDR2 are MNHEY and SMNVEV (reference sequence). CDR3 protein: CASGQTGRGFYNSPLHF. CDR3 bases: TGTGCCAGCGGGCAGACAGGACGTGGATTCTATAATTCACCCCTCCACTTT.

The chain has TRBV29-1 and TRBJ2-1; D ambiguous. Germline CDR1 and CDR2: SQVTM and ANQGSEA. Trimming cost V 4 bases and J 0 bases, with 13 bases left between them. CDR3 length: 15 amino acids. The chain's CDR3 is CSVVLTPDSYNEQFF. The CDR3, as DNA: TGCAGCGTTGTTTTAACACCTGACTCCTACAATGAGCAGTTCTTC.

The chain carries TRBV19 and TRBJ1-1; 8 nucleotides line up with TRBD1. CDR1 and CDR2 from the germline V gene are LNHDA and SQIVND (reference sequence). Trimming took 1 base from V and 4 from J; bases not matched to a gene: 2. This CDR3 contains 14 residues. The CDR3 loop reads CASSIVRGPTEAFF. The CDR3 DNA reads as TGTGCCAGTAGTATAGTCAGGGGGCCCACTGAAGCTTTCTTT.

This clone showed up just once. The chain combines TRBV16 with TRBJ1-5; D remains unclear. From germline, CDR1 is KGHSY and CDR2 FQNENV. V gave up 4 bases and J gave up 4 bases, with 5 bases separating them. There are 12 residues in the CDR3. The chain's CDR3 is CASSLSNQPQHF. Written as DNA, the CDR3 is TGTGCCAGCAGCCTCAGTAATCAGCCCCAGCATTTT.

This chain connects TRBV7-2 to TRBJ2-5; D unresolved. Germline lookup yields CDR1 SGHTA and CDR2 FQGNSA. The V and J ends lost 5 bases and 5 bases respectively, with 12 bases between them. CDR3 length equals 13 residues. The CDR3, as DNA: TGTGCCAGCAGCCGCGCGGTCGGGGAGACCCAGTACTTC. It yields the protein CASSRAVGETQYF. The variable domain in full, completed from reference TRBV7-2 and TRBJ2-5, reads GAGVSQSPSNKVTEKGKDVELRCDPISGHTALYWYRQSLGQGLEFLIYFQGNSAPDKSGLPSDRFSAERTGGSVSTLTIQRTQQEDSAVYLCASSRAVGETQYFGPGTRLLVL.

V and J are TRBV7-2 and TRBJ1-5, with D possibly TRBD1 on 6 matching bases. Germline V gene data show CDR1 as SGHTA and CDR2 as FQGNSA. The CDR3 covers 14 residues. Trimming pared 5 bases from V and 2 bases from J, leaving 10 bases between. The CDR3 DNA reads as TGTGCCAGCAGCATCAGACAGGGCAATCAGCCCCAGCATTTT. This encodes CASSIRQGNQPQHF.